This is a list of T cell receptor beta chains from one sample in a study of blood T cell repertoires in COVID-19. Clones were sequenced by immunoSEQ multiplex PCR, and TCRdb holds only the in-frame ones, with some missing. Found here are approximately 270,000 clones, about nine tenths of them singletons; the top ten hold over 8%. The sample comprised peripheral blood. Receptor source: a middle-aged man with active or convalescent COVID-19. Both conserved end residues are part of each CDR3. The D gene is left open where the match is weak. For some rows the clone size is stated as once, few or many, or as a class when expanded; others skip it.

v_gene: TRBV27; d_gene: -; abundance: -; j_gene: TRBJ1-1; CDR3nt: TGTGCCAGCAGTTTCACGTTTCAGGGAGAAGCTTTCTTT; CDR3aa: CASSFTFQGEAFF
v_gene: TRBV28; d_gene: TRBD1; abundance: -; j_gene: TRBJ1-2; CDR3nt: TGTGCCAGCACCAAAATTCGACAGGGGAGCGGCGGCTACACCTTC; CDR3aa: CASTKIRQGSGGYTF
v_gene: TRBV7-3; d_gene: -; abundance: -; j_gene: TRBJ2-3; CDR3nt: TGTGCCAGCAGCCGACTTAGGTCCGGATTCCGCACAGATACGCAGTATTTT; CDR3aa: CASSRLRSGFRTDTQYF
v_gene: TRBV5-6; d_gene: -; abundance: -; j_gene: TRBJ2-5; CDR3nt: TGTGCCAGCAGCTCTACCAGACTAGGAGGAGAGACCCAGTACTTC; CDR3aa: CASSSTRLGGETQYF
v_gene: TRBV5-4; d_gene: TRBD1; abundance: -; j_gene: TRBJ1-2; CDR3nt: TGTGCCAGCAGTCCACCGGGACAGACCTATGGCTACACCTTC; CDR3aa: CASSPPGQTYGYTF
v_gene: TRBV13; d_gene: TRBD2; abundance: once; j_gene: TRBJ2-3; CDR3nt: TGTGCCAGCAGCCCGACTAGCGGTGTAAATACGCAGTATTTT; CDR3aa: CASSPTSGVNTQYF
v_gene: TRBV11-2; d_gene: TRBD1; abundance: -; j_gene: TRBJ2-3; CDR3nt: TGTGCCAGCAGCTTGGGACAGGGAGCCACAGATACGCAGTATTTT; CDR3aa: CASSLGQGATDTQYF
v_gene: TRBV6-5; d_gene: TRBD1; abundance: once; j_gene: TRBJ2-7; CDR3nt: TGTGCCAGCAGTCCGCAGGGGGAATACGAGCAGTACTTC; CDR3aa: CASSPQGEYEQYF
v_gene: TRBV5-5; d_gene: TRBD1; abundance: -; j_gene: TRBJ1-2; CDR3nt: TGTGCCAGCAGCAAGGACAGGGGGACCACTGGCTACACCTTC; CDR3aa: CASSKDRGTTGYTF
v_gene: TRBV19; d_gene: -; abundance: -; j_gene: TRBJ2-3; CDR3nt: TGTGCCAGTAGCATTAACAGGGAGTATACGCAGTATTTT; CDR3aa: CASSINREYTQYF
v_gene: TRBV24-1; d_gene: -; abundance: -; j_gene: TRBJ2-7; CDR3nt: TGTGCCACCAGTGATGGCCAAGCGGGCTCCTACGAGCAGTACTTC; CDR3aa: CATSDGQAGSYEQYF
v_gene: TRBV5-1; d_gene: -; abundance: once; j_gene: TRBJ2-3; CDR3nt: TGCGCCAGCAGCTTGGAACAGGGAGATACGCAGTATTTT; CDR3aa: CASSLEQGDTQYF
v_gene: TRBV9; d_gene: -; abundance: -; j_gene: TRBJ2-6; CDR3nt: TGTGCCAGCAGCGTAAGGGAGTACGGGGCCAACGTCCTGACTTTC; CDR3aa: CASSVREYGANVLTF
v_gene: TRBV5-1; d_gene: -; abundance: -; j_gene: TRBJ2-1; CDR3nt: TGCGCCAGCAGCTTGGCAGGGAACGAGTTCAATGAGCAGTTCTTC; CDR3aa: CASSLAGNEFNEQFF
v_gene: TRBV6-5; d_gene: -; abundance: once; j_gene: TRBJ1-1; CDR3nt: TGTGCCACGGACAGTGGGTACACTGAAGCTTTCTTT; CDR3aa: CATDSGYTEAFF
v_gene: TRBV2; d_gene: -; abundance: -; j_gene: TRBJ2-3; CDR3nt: TGTGCCAGCAGCGACGTTGGGGGGAGGTCGCAGTATTTT; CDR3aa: CASSDVGGRSQYF
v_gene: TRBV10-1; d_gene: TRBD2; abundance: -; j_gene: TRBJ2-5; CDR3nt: TGCGCCAGCAGTGAGTCAGCTAGCGGGGGGCAAGAGACCCAGTACTTC; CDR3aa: CASSESASGGQETQYF
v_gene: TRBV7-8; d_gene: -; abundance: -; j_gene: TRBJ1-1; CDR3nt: TGTGCCAGCAGCTTAGGTTCCGTGTGGAGCGGCACTGAAGCTTTCTTT; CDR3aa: CASSLGSVWSGTEAFF
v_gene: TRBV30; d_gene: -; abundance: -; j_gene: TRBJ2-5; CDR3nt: TGTGCCTGGAGTGTAGGGGGACACCAAGAGACCCAGTACTTC; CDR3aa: CAWSVGGHQETQYF
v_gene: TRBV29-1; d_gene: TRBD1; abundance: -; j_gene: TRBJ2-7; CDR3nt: TGCAGCGCCGCCCGAGACAGGGCTAACGAGCAGTACTTC; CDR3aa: CSAARDRANEQYF
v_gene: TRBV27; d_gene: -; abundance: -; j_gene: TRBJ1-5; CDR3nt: TGTGCCAGCAGTTTAGAGGGACTTCCCAATCAGCCCCAGCATTTT; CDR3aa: CASSLEGLPNQPQHF
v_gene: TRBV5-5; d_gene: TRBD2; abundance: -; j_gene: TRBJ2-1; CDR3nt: TGTGCCAGCAGCCGGGGCCTTCTTGGGCTAGCGGTTTACAATGAGCAGTTCTTC; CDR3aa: CASSRGLLGLAVYNEQFF
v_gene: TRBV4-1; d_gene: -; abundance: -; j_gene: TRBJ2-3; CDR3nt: TGCGCCAGCAGCCTAGGGGACACAGATACGCAGTATTTT; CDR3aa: CASSLGDTDTQYF
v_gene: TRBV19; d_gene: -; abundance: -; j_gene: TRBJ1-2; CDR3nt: TGTGCCAGTACAGGCAGGAGGGGAGGCTACACCTTC; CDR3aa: CASTGRRGGYTF
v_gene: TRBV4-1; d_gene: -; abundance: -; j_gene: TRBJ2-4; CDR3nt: TGCGCCAGCAGCCAAGGGAGGACGGACATTCAGTACTTC; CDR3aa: CASSQGRTDIQYF
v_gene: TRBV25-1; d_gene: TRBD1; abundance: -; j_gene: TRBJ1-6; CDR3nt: TGTGCCAGCAGATGGACAGGAGCGAATTCACCCCTCCACTTT; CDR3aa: CASRWTGANSPLHF
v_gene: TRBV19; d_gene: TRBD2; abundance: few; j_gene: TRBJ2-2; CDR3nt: TGTGCCAGTAGTATTCCGGGACTAGCGGGAGTTGACACCGGGGAGCTGTTTTTT; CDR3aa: CASSIPGLAGVDTGELFF
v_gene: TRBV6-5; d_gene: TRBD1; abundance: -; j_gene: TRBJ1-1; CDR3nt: TGTGCCAGCAGGACTAGACAGGGTGGGAACACTGAAGCTTTCTTT; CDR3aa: CASRTRQGGNTEAFF
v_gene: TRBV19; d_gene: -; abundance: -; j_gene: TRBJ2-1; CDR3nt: TGTGCCAGTAGTATAGACGGCAGGGAAGGGAATGAGCAGTTCTTC; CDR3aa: CASSIDGREGNEQFF
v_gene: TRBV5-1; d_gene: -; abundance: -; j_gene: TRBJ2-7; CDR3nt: TGCGCCAGCAGCCCTACGTTTAACAGGGTTCTCTCCTACGAGCAGTACTTC; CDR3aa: CASSPTFNRVLSYEQYF
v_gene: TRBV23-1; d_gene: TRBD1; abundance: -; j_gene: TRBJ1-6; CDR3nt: TGCGCCAGCAGGGACCGGGACAGAAATAATTCACCCCTCCACTTT; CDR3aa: CASRDRDRNNSPLHF
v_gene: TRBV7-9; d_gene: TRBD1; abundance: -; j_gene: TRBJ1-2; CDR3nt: TGTGCCAGCAGCTTAGCGGGGACAGGGGGGAATGGCTACACCTTC; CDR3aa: CASSLAGTGGNGYTF
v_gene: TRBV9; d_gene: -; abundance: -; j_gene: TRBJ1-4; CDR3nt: TGTGCCAGCAGCCGGACAGAGAATGAAAAACTGTTTTTT; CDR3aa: CASSRTENEKLFF
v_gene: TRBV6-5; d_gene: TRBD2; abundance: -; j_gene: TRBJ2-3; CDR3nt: TGTGCTACTTCTTTGTCGGGACTATGGGGTTTT; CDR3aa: CATSLSGLWGF
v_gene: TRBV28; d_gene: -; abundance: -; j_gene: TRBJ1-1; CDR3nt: TGTGCCAGCACCCCACTAGAGGTGAACACTGAAGCTTTCTTT; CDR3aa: CASTPLEVNTEAFF